One TCR beta chain is described in this entry. Antigen: not known. The sample is drawn from a study of cytomegalovirus exposure and HLA in healthy donors. Overall study: The study placed around 85% of its 398 genotyped donors in the Caucasian-associated ancestry cluster.

The PCR used 60 Vbeta and 13 Jbeta primers. Sequencing was performed with immunoSEQ multiplex PCR; in TCRdb, only in-frame clones are kept and a portion is missing. The data contain fewer than 150,000 clones, around 82% of them seen just once; the ten biggest clones take up 5.4%. Whereas donors were nominally healthy upon sampling, unrecorded immune exposures were probable. Study-level results: In a later analysis, TCR beta V- and J-gene trimming showed a link to a missense DCLRE1C variant. When the data were analyzed later, several of the most significant clusters appeared to be linked to common viral pathogens.

From germline, CDR1 is SEHNR and CDR2 FQNEAQ (reference sequence). This CDR3 comprises 13 residues. V lost 4 bases and J lost 2, with 9 bases in between. This TCR derives from a woman aged 25 to 39 in good health and CMV-seropositive. Sequenced sample: PBMCs. The gene calls are TRBV7-9 and TRBJ2-7; the D gene is possibly TRBD2 (6 bases). Here the CDR3 reads CASSSSVTYEQYF. CDR3 sequence (DNA): TGTGCCAGCAGCTCTAGCGTCACCTACGAGCAGTACTTC.